This T cell receptor (beta chain) originates from a study of graft-versus-host responses after intestinal transplantation. Details on this clone: Its specificity is unknown. Other DNA sequences in this sample translate to the same CDR3.

Data came from immunoSEQ multiplex PCR; TCRdb stores just in-frame clones and leaves some out. Of 95,000 to 110,000 clones listed, roughly 90% are singletons. Germline V gene lookup returns CDR1 SGHDN and CDR2 FVKESK. Trimming cost V 1 base and J 4 bases; bases outside gene matches: 2. The CDR3 covers 15 residues. The V call is TRBV14, the J call TRBJ2-1; 9 positions agree with TRBD2. The receptor was isolated from a human donor who received an intestinal transplant. The material sequenced was unstimulated CD4+ T cells sorted from spleen or lymph node cells, taken before intestinal transplant. This chain's CDR3 is CASSQAAGGYNEQFF. CDR3 nucleotide sequence: TGTGCCAGCAGCCAAGCAGCGGGAGGATACAATGAGCAGTTCTTC.